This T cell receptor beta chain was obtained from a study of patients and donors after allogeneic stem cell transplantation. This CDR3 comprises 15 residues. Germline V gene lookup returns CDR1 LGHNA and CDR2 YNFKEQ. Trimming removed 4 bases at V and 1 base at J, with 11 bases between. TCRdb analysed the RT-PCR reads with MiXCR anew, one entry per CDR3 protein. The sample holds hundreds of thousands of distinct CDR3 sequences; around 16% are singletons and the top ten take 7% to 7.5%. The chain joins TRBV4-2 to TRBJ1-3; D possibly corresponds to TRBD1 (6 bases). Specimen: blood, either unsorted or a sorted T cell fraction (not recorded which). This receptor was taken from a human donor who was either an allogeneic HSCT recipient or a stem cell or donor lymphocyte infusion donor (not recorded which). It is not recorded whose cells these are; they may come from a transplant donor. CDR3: CASSRSQGSGNTIYF. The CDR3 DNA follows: TGTGCCAGCAGCCGAAGTCAGGGGTCTGGAAACACCATATATTTT.